This T cell receptor beta chain derives from a study of blood T cell repertoires in COVID-19. Background on the study: Some COVID-19 samples were acute and others convalescent; all came from the United States, Italy and Spain.

CDR1 is SGHDT, CDR2 YYEEEE, per germline. The CDR3 extends over 15 amino acids. Trimming removed 0 bases at V and 1 base at J, with 10 bases between. Assay: immunoSEQ multiplex PCR; the TCRdb copy retains only in-frame clones and omits some. The table has about 72,000 clones, roughly 87% seen once; the top ten hold 25% to 35%. The sequence derives from a man aged 50 to 60 with acute or convalescent COVID-19. Material: peripheral blood. The chain recombines TRBV5-6 with TRBJ1-1; perhaps TRBD1 as D (5 bases). This chain's CDR3 is CASSLDWQGNTEAFF. The CDR3 DNA follows: TGTGCCAGCAGCTTGGATTGGCAGGGGAACACTGAAGCTTTCTTT. The whole variable domain, remainder taken from reference TRBV5-6 and TRBJ1-1, is DAGVTQSPTHLIKTRGQQVTLRCSPKSGHDTVSWYQQALGQGPQFIFQYYEEEERQRGNFPDRFSGHQFPNYSSELNVNALLLGDSALYLCASSLDWQGNTEAFFGQGTRLTVV.